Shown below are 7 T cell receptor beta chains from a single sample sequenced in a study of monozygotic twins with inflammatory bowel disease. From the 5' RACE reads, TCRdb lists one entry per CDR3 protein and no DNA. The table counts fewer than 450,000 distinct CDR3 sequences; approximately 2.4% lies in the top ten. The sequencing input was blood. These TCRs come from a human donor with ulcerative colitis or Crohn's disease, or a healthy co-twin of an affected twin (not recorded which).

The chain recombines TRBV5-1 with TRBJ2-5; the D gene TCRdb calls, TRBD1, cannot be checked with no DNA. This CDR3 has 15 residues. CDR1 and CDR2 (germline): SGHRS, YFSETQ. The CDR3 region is CASSLRRGRSETQYF. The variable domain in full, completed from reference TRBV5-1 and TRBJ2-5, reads KAGVTQTPRYLIKTRGQQVTLSCSPISGHRSVSWYQQTPGQGLQFLFEYFSETQRNKGNFPGRFSGRQFSNSRSEMNVSTLELGDSALYLCASSLRRGRSETQYFGPGTRLLVL.

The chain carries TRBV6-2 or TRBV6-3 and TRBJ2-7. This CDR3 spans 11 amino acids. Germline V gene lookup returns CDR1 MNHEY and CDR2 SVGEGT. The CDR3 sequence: CASSYGWEQYF.

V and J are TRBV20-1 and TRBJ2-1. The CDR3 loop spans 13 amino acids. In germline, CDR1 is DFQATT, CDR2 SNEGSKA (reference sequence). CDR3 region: CSARDGVYNEQFF.

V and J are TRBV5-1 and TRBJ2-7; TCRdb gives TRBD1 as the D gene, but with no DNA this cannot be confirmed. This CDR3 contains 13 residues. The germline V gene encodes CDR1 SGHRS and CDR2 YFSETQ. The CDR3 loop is CASSLQGDYEQYF.

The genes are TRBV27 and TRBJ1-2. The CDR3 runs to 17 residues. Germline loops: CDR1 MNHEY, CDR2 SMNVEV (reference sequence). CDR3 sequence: CASSLSRAGGDGDGYTF.

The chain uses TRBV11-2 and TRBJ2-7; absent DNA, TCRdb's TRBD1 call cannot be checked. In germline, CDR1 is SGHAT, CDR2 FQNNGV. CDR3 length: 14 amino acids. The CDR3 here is CASSQGAPIEEQYF.

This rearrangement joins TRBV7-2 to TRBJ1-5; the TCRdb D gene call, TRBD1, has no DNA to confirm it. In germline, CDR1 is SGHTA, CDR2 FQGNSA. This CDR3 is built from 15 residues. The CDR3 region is CASSGTQGINQPQHF.